This T cell receptor beta chain was sequenced during a study of early T cells in non-severe SARS-CoV-2 infection. Study-level background: Sequenced material consisted of bulk RNA (from unsorted whole blood), and chains were unpaired.

Between the trimmed V and J ends, which lost 4 bases and 9 bases, there was a span of 28 bases. The CDR3 is made up of 17 amino acids. Per germline, CDR1 LGHDT and CDR2 YNNKEL (reference sequence). This clonotype appeared a few times. Each CDR3 protein is one row after TCRdb ran MiXCR on the 5' RACE reads. The sample comprises about 77,000 distinct CDR3 sequences, over 8.5% of which are singletons, and approximately 5% rests with the top ten. The J gene is TRBJ2-7, the V gene TRBV3-1; D might be TRBD1 or TRBD2, each matching 5 bases. The sample taken for sequencing was whole blood. The receptor was isolated from an adult who was a healthcare worker with PCR-confirmed SARS-CoV-2 infection or an uninfected control (not recorded which). In nucleotides, the CDR3 is TGTGCCAGCAGCCCCGAGAGAGTAAGGGACCCCCCACCCGGGCAGTACTTC. It specifies CASSPERVRDPPPGQYF.